This T cell receptor beta chain is from a study of CD8+ T cells in alopecia areata. Reverse transcription of extracted RNA yielded cDNA, which provided the sequencing template. Method: immunoSEQ multiplex PCR; TCRdb's copy keeps in-frame clones and lacks some. The table shows about 180,000 clones, with 63% occurring only once. The clonotype was recovered from a human donor with alopecia areata. This sample comprised CD4+ T cells sorted from blood, obtained at week 0.

CDR3 sequence (DNA): TGTGCCAGCAGCCAAGACATCAGCTCCTACAATGAGCAGTTCTTC. Protein sequence: CASSQDISSYNEQFF. J is TRBJ2-1 and V is TRBV9; D is undetermined. This CDR3 has 15 residues. The germline gives CDR1 SGDLS, CDR2 YYNGEE. V lost 4 bases, J lost 0 bases, and 11 bases lay in between.